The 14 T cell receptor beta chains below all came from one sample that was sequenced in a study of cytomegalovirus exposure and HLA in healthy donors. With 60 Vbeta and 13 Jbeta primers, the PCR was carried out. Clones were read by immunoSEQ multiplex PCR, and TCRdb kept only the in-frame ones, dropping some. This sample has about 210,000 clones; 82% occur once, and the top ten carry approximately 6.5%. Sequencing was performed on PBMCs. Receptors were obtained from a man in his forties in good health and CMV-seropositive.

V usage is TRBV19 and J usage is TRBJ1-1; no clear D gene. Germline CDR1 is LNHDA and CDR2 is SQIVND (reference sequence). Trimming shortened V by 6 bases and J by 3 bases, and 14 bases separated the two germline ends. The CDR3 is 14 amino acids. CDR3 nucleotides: TGTGCCAGTAGCCCTACCGGAAGCGACACTGAAGCTTTCTTT. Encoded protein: CASSPTGSDTEAFF.

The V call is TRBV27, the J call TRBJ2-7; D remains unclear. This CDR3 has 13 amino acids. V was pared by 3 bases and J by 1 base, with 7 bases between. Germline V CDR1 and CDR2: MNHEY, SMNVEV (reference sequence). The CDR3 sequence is CASSFQQSYEQYF. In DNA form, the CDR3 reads TGTGCCAGCAGTTTTCAACAGTCCTACGAGCAGTACTTC.

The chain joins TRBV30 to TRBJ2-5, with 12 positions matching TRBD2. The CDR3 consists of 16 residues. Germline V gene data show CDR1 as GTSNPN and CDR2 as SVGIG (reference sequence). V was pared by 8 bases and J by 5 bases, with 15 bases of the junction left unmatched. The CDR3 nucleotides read TGTGCCCTGGGTCGTGATCTAGCGGGAGGGAGGGAGACCCAGTACTTC. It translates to CALGRDLAGGRETQYF.

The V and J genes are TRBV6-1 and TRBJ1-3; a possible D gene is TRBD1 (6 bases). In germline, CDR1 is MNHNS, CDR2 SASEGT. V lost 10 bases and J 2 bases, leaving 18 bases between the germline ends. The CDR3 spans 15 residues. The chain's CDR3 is CAIKKGDGPGNTIYF. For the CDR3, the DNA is TGTGCCATTAAAAAGGGGGACGGTCCTGGAAACACCATATATTTT.

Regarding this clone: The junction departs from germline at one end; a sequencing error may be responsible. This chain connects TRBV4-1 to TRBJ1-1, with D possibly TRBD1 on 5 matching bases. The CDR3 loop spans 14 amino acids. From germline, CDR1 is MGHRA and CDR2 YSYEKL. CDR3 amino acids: CASSQDFRGSEGFF. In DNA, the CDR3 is TGCGCCAGCAGCCAAGATTTCCGGGGGTCGGAAGGTTTCTTT.

The chain's CDR3 is CASSLDGTGGETQYF. Written as DNA, the CDR3 is TGTGCCAGCAGCTTGGATGGGACAGGGGGAGAGACCCAGTACTTC. The J gene is TRBJ2-5, the V gene TRBV5-6; 11 bases agree with TRBD1. There are 15 residues in the CDR3. The germline V gene has CDR1 SGHDT and CDR2 YYEEEE. V trimming: 0 bases; J trimming: 4 bases; junction bases outside the gene matches: 2.

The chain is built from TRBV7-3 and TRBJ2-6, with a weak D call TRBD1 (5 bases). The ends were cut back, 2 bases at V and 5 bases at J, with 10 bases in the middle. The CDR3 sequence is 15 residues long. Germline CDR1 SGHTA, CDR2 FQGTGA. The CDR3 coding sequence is TGTGCCAGCAGCTTATCGCAGGGAAGGGCCAACGTCCTGACTTTC. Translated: CASSLSQGRANVLTF.

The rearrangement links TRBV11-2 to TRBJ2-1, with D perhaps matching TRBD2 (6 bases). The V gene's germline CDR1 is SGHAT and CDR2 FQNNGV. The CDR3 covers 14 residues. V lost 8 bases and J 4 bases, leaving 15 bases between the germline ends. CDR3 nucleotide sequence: TGTGCCAGCTGGGGTGCGGGGCGATACAATGAGCAGTTCTTC. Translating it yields CASWGAGRYNEQFF.

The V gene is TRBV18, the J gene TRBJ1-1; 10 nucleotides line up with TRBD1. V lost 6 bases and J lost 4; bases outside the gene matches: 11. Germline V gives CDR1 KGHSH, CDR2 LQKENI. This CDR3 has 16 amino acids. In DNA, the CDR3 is TGTGCCAGCTCGGCCGGGACAGGGGTTCGGGTCACTGAAGCTTTCTTT. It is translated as CASSAGTGVRVTEAFF.

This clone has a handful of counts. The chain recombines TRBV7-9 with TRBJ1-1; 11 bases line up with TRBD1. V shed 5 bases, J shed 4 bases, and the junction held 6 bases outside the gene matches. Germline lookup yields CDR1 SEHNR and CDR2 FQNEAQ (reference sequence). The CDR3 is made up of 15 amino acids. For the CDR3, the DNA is TGTGCCAGCAGCCGGGACAGGGGGATCGGCACTGAAGCTTTCTTT. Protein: CASSRDRGIGTEAFF. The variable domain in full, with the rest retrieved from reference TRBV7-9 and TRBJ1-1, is DTGVSQNPRHKITKRGQNVTFRCDPISEHNRLYWYRQTLGQGPEFLTYFQNEAQLEKSRLLSDRFSAERPKGSFSTLEIQRTEQGDSAMYLCASSRDRGIGTEAFFGQGTRLTVV.

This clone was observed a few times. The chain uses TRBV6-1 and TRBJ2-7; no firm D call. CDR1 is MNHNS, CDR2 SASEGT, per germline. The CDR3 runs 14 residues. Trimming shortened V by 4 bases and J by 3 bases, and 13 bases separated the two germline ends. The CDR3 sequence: CASSAYASGYEQYF. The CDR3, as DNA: TGTGCCAGCAGTGCGTACGCCTCGGGCTACGAGCAGTACTTC.

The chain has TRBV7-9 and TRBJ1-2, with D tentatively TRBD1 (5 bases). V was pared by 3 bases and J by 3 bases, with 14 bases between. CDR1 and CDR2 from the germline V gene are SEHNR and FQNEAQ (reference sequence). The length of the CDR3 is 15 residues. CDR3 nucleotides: TGTGCCAGCAGCTTCCCCCTATCGGGGGACTATGGCTACACCTTC. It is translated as CASSFPLSGDYGYTF.

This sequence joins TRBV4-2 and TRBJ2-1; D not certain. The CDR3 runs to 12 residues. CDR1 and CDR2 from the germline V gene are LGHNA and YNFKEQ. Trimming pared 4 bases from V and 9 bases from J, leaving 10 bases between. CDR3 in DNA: TGTGCCAGCAGCCCATCTACGCGTGAGCAGTTCTTC. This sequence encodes CASSPSTREQFF.

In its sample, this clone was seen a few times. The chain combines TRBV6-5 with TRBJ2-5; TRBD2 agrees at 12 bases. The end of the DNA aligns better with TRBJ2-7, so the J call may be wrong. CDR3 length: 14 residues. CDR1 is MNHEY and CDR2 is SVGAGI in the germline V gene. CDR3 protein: CASSYSTSGSEQYF. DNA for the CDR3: TGTGCCAGCAGTTACTCGACTAGCGGGAGCGAGCAGTACTTC.